The T cell receptor (beta chain) described here comes from a study of human T cells and chemical hapten exposure. Time point noted: patch test 1, 2 weeks after DPC sensitization. The treatment here: therapeutic diphenylcyclopropenone sensitization with weekly scalp DPC. Whole-study findings and limits: Expanded TCR sets contained significantly more large CDR3 similarity clusters than controls.

This clonotype was picked up a small number of times. Its antigen is as yet unknown. CDR1 and CDR2 (germline): SGHVS, FQNEAQ. This CDR3 region has 16 residues. Losses at the gene ends were 5 bases for V and 3 bases for J; bases not matched to a gene: 6. TCRdb re-derived calls from the RACE reads in MiXCR, one entry per CDR3 protein. Counted here are under 450,000 distinct CDR3 sequences, around 5% occurring once; the ten biggest clones make up roughly 2.4%. This chain joins TRBV7-8 and TRBJ2-2, with TRBD1 matching over 10 bases. This clonotype was obtained from a woman aged 50 to 60 with alopecia areata. Some clones in this sample may be carry-over from other donors' samples. Sample: whole blood, taken in connection with sensitization to the hapten diphenylcyclopropenone (DPC). CDR3 amino acids: CASSPGTGVHTGELFF. The CDR3 coding sequence is TGTGCCAGCAGCCCCGGGACAGGGGTCCACACCGGGGAGCTGTTTTTT.